This T cell receptor beta chain was captured in a study of blood T cell repertoires in COVID-19 (dated by TCRdb to between 2020 and 2021). Describing the broader study: Samples from collaborators originated in the United States, Italy and Spain and spanned both the acute and convalescent phases of COVID-19. The prospective study material was composed of cDNA or gDNA derived from T cells, B-cell-depleted T cells, or PBMCs. Subjects who had been exposed to COVID-19, were actively infected with it, or had recovered from it provided the deeply sampled blood TCRbeta repertoires that made up the dataset. The repertoires were made available in a free public database intended to serve as a resource for research on the immune response to SARS-CoV-2. Samples came from the ongoing ImmuneRACE study (first 160 participants) plus 1,254 subjects from 6 global collaborators. Nearly every sample came with metadata listing a de-identified subject ID, COVID-19 status, age in years and sex. Where HLA class I and class II types were available, the types were taken from metadata supplied by the sample provider, not from assay-based typing.

A second Seattle source provided samples from volunteer blood donors who had recovered from COVID-19. Collaborating institutions collected whole blood in K2EDTA tubes following their own protocols. For TCRbeta analysis, collaborator samples were shipped as frozen whole blood, as isolated PBMCs, or as DNA extracted from either sample type. This clone was seen only once. Its antigen specificity is not known. No per-base quality is available; no much larger clone lies one base away. The CDR3 starts with the cysteine, ends with the phenylalanine, and has 13 residues. The read is trimmed to its CDR3 DNA, 39 bases read in frame from base 1. V gives up 3 bases and J gives up 8 bases, and the segment between their germline ends measures 11 bases. CDR1 and CDR2, looked up from the germline V gene, are MGHDK and SYGVNS. The paper as a whole reports these results and caveats: How much clinical and demographic metadata was included differed by source and by participant, and the metadata was provided uncurated.

TCRbeta CDR3 regions were amplified from genomic DNA by means of the immunoSEQ Assay, a bias-controlled multiplex PCR. The published analysis was carried out like this. The number of nucleated cells in each sample was estimated from the amplification of reference gene primers within the assay. To quantify the absolute abundance of each unique TCRbeta CDR3 rearrangement, sequence reads were collapsed and filtered. For each sample, productive Simpson clonality was calculated as the square root of Simpson's diversity index across productive rearrangements. This is the immuneACCESS table as TCRdb keeps it, with only in-frame sequences that have V and J called. A part of the clones is gone; compared with another copy, unresolved V genes explain less than half, and the rest is unexplained. Clonal size and the V and J genes are those of that table, whereas D and trimming came from the DNA. This sample holds around 250,000 clones; about 80% were observed only once. Jointly, the top ten make up roughly 1.9% of the sample.

The specimen was peripheral blood. This receptor chain uses TRBV25-1 and TRBJ2-1; a tentative D call is TRBD1 (5 bases match). This receptor was obtained from a man aged 25-40 years who had recovered from COVID-19. The DNA is TGTGCCAGCAGTGACCAGGGTTTTGATGAGCAGTTCTTC. It codes for CASSDQGFDEQFF.